This T cell receptor (beta chain) comes out of a study of human T cells and chemical hapten exposure. Study overall: Patches with 0.01% DPC went on the upper back, and the tests were read at 6 days. Slight differences in pooled library volume were the main source of varying TCR yields across samples. Study-wide findings and caveats: Alopecia in the donors means their immune response may deviate from healthy people's.

Concerning this clonotype itself: Its antigen is not known.

Each CDR3 protein gets one entry after TCRdb re-called the RACE reads with MiXCR. Among around 260,000 distinct CDR3 sequences listed, 7% to 10% were seen once. Sample time point: pre-sensitization, week 0. Documented treatment: therapeutic diphenylcyclopropenone sensitization with weekly scalp DPC. The sequence was collected from a woman between 40 and 55 years old with alopecia areata. Some clones in this sample may be carry-over from other donors' samples. Sequenced material: whole blood, taken in connection with sensitization to the hapten diphenylcyclopropenone (DPC).

DNA for the CDR3: TGTGCCAGCAGCTCTTTGTGGGTAACAGATACGCAGTATTTT. This sequence encodes CASSSLWVTDTQYF. The chain joins TRBV7-8 to TRBJ2-3, with D unclear. Trimming shortened V by 4 bases and J by 3 bases, and 11 bases separated the two germline ends. The CDR3 length is 14 residues. Germline values: CDR1 SGHVS, CDR2 FQNEAQ. Complete variable domain (other parts from reference TRBV7-8 and TRBJ2-3): GAGVSQSPRYKVAKRGQDVALRCDPISGHVSLFWYQQALGQGPEFLTYFQNEAQLDKSGLPSDRFFAERPEGSVSTLKIQRTQQEDSAVYLCASSSLWVTDTQYFGPGTRLTVL.